This T cell receptor (beta chain) emerged from a study of T cells in Graves' hyperthyroidism and ophthalmopathy. Germline CDR1 SQVTM, CDR2 ANQGSEA. The CDR3 is 12 amino acids. The ends were cut back, 2 bases at V and 2 bases at J, with 4 bases in the middle. This clonotype was counted at least ten times. Regions amplified from RNA transcripts were the TCR beta CDR3 regions. The HTBI primer set drove a first-round RT-PCR of the TCR CDR3. TCRdb reanalysed the multiplex PCR reads using MiXCR and keeps one entry per CDR3 protein. The table shows 450,000 to 550,000 distinct CDR3 sequences, with around a quarter occurring only once.

The source material was blood. The rearrangement joins TRBV29-1 to TRBJ1-3; D not resolved. This TCR was sampled from a woman younger than 45 with Graves' ophthalmopathy. In nucleotides, the CDR3 is TGCAGCGTTGAAACGACTGGAAACACCATATATTTT. Its protein product is CSVETTGNTIYF.